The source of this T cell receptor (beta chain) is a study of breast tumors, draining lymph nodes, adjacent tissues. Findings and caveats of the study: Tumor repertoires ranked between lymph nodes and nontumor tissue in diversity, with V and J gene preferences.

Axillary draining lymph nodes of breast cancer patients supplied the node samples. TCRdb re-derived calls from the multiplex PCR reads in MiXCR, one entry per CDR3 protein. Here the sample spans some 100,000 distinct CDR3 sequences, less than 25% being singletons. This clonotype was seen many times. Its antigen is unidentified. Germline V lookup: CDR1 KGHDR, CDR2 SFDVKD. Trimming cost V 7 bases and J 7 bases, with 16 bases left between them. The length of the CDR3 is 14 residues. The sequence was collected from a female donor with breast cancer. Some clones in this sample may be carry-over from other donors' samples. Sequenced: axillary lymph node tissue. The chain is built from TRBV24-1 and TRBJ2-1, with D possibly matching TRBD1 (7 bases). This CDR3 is CATSGGGFSNEQFF. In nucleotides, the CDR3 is TGTGCCACCAGCGGAGGGGGCTTTTCGAATGAGCAGTTCTTC.